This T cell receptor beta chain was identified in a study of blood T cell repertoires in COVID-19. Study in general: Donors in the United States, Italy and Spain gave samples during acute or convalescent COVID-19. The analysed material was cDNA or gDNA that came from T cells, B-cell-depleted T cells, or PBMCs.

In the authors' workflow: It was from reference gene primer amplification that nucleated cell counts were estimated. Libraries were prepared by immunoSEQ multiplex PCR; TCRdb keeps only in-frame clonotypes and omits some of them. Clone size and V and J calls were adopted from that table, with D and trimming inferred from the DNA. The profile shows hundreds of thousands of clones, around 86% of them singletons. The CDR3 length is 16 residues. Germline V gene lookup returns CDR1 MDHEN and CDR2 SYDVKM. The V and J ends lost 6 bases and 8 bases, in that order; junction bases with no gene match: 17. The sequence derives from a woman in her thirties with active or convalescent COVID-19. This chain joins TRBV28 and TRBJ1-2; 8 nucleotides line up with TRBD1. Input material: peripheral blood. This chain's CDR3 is CASSTPASDRGGGYTF. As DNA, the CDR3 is TGTGCCAGCAGCACTCCCGCGTCCGACAGGGGAGGAGGCTACACCTTC.